This T cell receptor (beta chain) is from a study of shared clonotypes between healthy human individuals. As originally analysed: Filtering differed for immunoSEQ, which gave only junction sequences without quality scores. Sequenced by immunoSEQ multiplex PCR; TCRdb stores in-frame clones only, minus some. The DNA gave D and trimming, while V, J and clone size come from that table. The table includes some 1.1 million clones, 60% to 85% detected once. V lost 7 bases, J lost 6 bases, and 7 bases lay in between. Germline CDR1 is SNHLY and CDR2 is FYNNEI. The CDR3 consists of 11 residues. None of the donors, who were healthy HIV-negative adults, had recently had acute infections or vaccinations.

The sequenced sample was memory CD4+ T cells from PBMCs. Regarding subset: CD45RA-negative fraction. This chain joins TRBV2 and TRBJ2-1, with D perhaps matching TRBD1 (5 bases). The source is a man between 18 and 35 years old in good health. Some clones in this sample may be carry-over from other donors' samples. The CDR3 sequence is CASNRGNEQFF. The CDR3 nucleotides are TGTGCCAGCAATAGGGGCAATGAGCAGTTCTTC.